The next 6 T cell receptor beta chains were all read from a single sample in a study of spatial heterogeneity in lung cancer. The time point: blood at routine non-recurrence follow-up after resection. MiXCR, run by TCRdb on the 5' RACE reads, gives a single entry per CDR3 protein. The repertoire holds just over 70,000 distinct CDR3 sequences, with nearly 9% as singletons. The material was PBMCs, obtained at follow-up. The origin of the receptors is a female donor with early-stage non-small cell lung cancer.

This clonotype was recorded many times. V is TRBV28 and J is TRBJ2-7; 9 bases are shared with TRBD2. V dropped 2 bases and J dropped 10; count of bases not matched to a gene: 6. CDR1 is MDHEN and CDR2 is SYDVKM in the germline V gene. The CDR3 has 13 amino acids. The CDR3 reads CASSLPAGGVQYF. CDR3 DNA: TGTGCCAGCAGTTTACCAGCGGGGGGCGTACAGTACTTC.

The chain couples TRBV10-3 to TRBJ2-5; D not certain. The CDR3 is 16 residues long. CDR1 and CDR2 from the germline V gene are ENHRY and SYGVKD. Trimming shortened V by 0 bases and J by 5 bases, and 16 bases separated the two germline ends. CDR3 in DNA: TGTGCCATCAGTGAGTCGGGCCTGAGTCTCGACGAGACCCAGTACTTC. As protein: CAISESGLSLDETQYF.

The genes are TRBV3-1 and TRBJ2-5; 12 bases fit TRBD2. V lost 1 base to trimming and J lost 5 bases; unmatched junction nucleotides: 5. Germline V gene data show CDR1 as LGHDT and CDR2 as YNNKEL (reference sequence). The CDR3 has 16 residues. The CDR3 DNA reads as TGTGCCAGCAGCCAAGGGACTAGCGGGAATGGGGAGACCCAGTACTTC. Protein product: CASSQGTSGNGETQYF.

This clonotype has a count of ten or more. V is TRBV30 and J is TRBJ2-5, with TRBD2 matching over 9 bases. CDR3 size: 14 residues. The germline V gene has CDR1 GTSNPN and CDR2 SVGIG (reference sequence). V lost 8 bases and J lost 9; bases outside the gene matches: 16. CDR3 residues: CALRLAGDAKAQYF. Here the CDR3 DNA reads TGTGCCCTTAGGTTAGCGGGAGATGCAAAGGCCCAGTACTTC.

This clonotype was seen repeatedly, ten times or more. This chain connects TRBV18 to TRBJ1-5; D is perhaps TRBD1 (5 bases). V was trimmed by 3 bases and J by 0 bases, leaving 9 bases between them. The length of the CDR3 is 15 residues. In germline, CDR1 is KGHSH, CDR2 LQKENI. Here the CDR3 reads CASSPDSNSNQPQHF. CDR3 nucleotide sequence: TGTGCCAGCTCACCCGACAGCAATAGCAATCAGCCCCAGCATTTT.

This clonotype appeared many times. V and J are TRBV28 and TRBJ2-3, with D unresolved. Germline CDR1 MDHEN, CDR2 SYDVKM. The CDR3 has 13 residues. Trimming pared 3 bases from V and 1 base from J, leaving 5 bases between. The CDR3 coding sequence is TGTGCCAGCAGTTTGTGGGGCACAGATACGCAGTATTTT. Translation: CASSLWGTDTQYF.